This T cell receptor (beta chain) emerged from a study of Graves' ophthalmopathy and Graves' hyperthyroidism. Study-wide results and caveats: A roughly 80% specificity and roughly 90% sensitivity were achieved by a 13-signature model that separated ophthalmopathy from stable hyperthyroidism.

This clonotype was recorded at least ten times. Its antigen is not identified. Aged 18 to 65, hyperthyroidism patients had been newly diagnosed, with under 2 months' duration. Enrollment excluded any patients with other autoimmune diseases, uncontrolled infections, pregnancy or lactation. Trimming pared 0 bases from V and 1 base from J, leaving 12 bases between. The length of the CDR3 is 17 residues. The germline CDR1 and CDR2 sequences are ENHRY and SYGVKD. RNA transcripts yielded amplified TCR beta CDR3 regions. HTBI-primed RT-PCR formed the first round, and a multiplex PCR formed the second. In TCRdb, the multiplex PCR reads were re-called with MiXCR into one record per CDR3 protein. The sample lists around 1.1 million distinct CDR3 sequences, roughly 35% seen once, with approximately 10% in the top ten.

The chain is built from TRBV10-3 and TRBJ2-2; D is perhaps TRBD1 (6 bases). Sequenced: peripheral blood or thyroid tissue (not recorded which). This sequence originates from an adult man with Graves' hyperthyroidism. For the CDR3, the DNA is TGTGCCATCAGTGAGTCGTTTGGCAGGGGGAACACCGGGGAGCTGTTTTTT. The encoded protein is CAISESFGRGNTGELFF.